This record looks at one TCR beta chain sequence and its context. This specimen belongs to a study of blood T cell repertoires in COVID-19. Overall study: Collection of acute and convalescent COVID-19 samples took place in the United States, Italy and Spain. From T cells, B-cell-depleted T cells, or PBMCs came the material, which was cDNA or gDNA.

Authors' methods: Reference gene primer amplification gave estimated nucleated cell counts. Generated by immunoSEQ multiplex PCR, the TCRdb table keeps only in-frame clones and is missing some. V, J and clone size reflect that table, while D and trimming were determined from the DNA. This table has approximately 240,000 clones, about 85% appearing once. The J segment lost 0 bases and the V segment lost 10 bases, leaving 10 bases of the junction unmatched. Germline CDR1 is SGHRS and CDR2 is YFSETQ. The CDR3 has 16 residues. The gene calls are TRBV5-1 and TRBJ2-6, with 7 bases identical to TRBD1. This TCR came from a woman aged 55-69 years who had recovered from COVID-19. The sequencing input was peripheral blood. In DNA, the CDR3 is TGCGCCTGTCAAACAGGGGTGACCTCTGGGGCCAACGTCCTGACTTTC. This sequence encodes CACQTGVTSGANVLTF.